The subject of this entry is one T cell receptor (beta chain). Its antigen remains unidentified. No base-level quality is on record; no much larger clone is a single base apart. This record belongs to a study of T cell responses to AZD1222 COVID-19 vaccine (dated by TCRdb to the early 2020s). At the level of the whole study: TCR sequencing was performed for about 250 trial participants, of whom some 200 were given two doses of AZD1222 and around 25 were given two doses of MenACWY control vaccine. Trial participants were enrolled by age into 18-55, 56-69 and 70-plus year subgroups, with about 150, 27 and 61 TCR-sequenced participants respectively. Overall results and qualifications from the work: Because no samples from the day 14 peak response were available, repertoires could be characterized only after the peak T cell response. The vaccine-associated CD4 TCRs covered the entire spike protein, and the dominant responses fell in regions 160-218 and 743-854. Participants were mostly white British, with more females than males. The authors suggested clonal diversity may have been underestimated. A significant rise in spike-specific TCR breadth and depth was observed after two AZD1222 doses relative to day 0 and relative to MenACWY recipients. Conclusions about previously exposed vaccinees are limited because only a handful of AZD1222 recipients were SARS-CoV-2 seropositive at baseline. The 56-69-year group was small, and its depth increase did not reach significance, likely because of low power. Reportedly, almost half of the unique spike-specific TCRs recognized epitopes lying outside the regions that are mutated in the B.1.351 and B.1.1.7 variants.

The CDR3 regions of human TCRbeta chains were analyzed by immunosequencing. As for the original processing: TCRs in the repertoires were compared against a reference library of SARS-CoV-2-specific TCRs that had been generated with the MIRA antigen-specificity platform. Breadth was defined as the fraction of unique TCRs that were SARS-CoV-2-associated. Depth was defined as the fraction of total T cells that were SARS-CoV-2-associated. Each spike-specific TCR was assigned to its reactive spike region and to a CD4 or CD8 class using the MIRA data. Log10-transformed breadth and depth values were compared by one-way ANOVA with Sidak's multiple comparisons tests. TCRdb re-hosts the immuneACCESS table, in-frame sequences only. Its copies lack some clones; in the studies checked, an unresolved V gene accounts for under half of them, and the cause for the rest is not known. V and J calls and clone size are as listed in that table; D and trimming were resolved from the DNA. In this sample the table shows under 150,000 clones, 85% to 90% of which occur a single time. The ten biggest clones cover roughly 1.7% of the sample.

The time point label, as the study defines it: about 28 days (+/-7) after the second vaccine dose. AZD1222 recipients given second doses at about 4 weeks or at about 12 weeks were pooled, since spike-specific TCR depth and breadth were not found to differ between the two schedules. The vaccinee samples were drawn from two UK trials, COV001 and COV002, one of which was a single-blind randomized controlled phase 2/3 trial testing AZD1222 (ChAdOx1 nCoV-19) in healthy adults. Trial participant PBMC samples were collected at day 0 and day 28 after the second dose for TCRbeta chain sequencing. The material sequenced was peripheral blood, taken 28 days after the second AZD1222 dose. This receptor was identified in an adult who received the AZD1222 COVID-19 vaccine.

CDR3 region: CASRSSYNSPLHF. The DNA sequence follows: TGTGCCTCCCGAAGCTCCTATAATTCACCCCTCCACTTT. In this chain, TRBV6-5 is recombined with TRBJ1-6; no D segment can be confidently identified. V is shortened by 11 bases, J by 0 bases, and the region joining them spans 8 bases. Inclusive of the bounding cysteine and phenylalanine, the CDR3 is 13 residues long. This entry keeps only the CDR3 DNA: 39 bases, framed from base 1. CDR1 and CDR2 are read off the germline V gene as MNHEY and SVGAGI.